This T cell receptor (beta chain) was profiled in a study of CD8+ T cells in alopecia areata. Germline CDR1 SGHAT, CDR2 FQNNGV. The CDR3 is 15 residues long. Between the trimmed V and J ends, which lost 6 bases and 1 base, there was a span of 16 bases. Sample treatment: oral pan-JAK inhibitor, 5-10 mg twice daily. The authors extracted RNA and reverse transcribed it into cDNA as the sequencing template. The data were produced by immunoSEQ multiplex PCR, yet TCRdb's version contains in-frame clones alone and is incomplete. This table has tens of thousands of clones, more than 45% appearing once. This chain links TRBV11-2 with TRBJ2-7; no clear D gene. The sequencing used CD8+ T cells sorted from blood, collected at roughly week 36, from a patient treated with tofacitinib. This receptor was obtained from a human donor with alopecia areata. The CDR3 sequence: CASRTSMTDSYEQYF. DNA of the CDR3: TGTGCCAGCAGGACCTCGATGACCGATTCCTACGAGCAGTACTTC.